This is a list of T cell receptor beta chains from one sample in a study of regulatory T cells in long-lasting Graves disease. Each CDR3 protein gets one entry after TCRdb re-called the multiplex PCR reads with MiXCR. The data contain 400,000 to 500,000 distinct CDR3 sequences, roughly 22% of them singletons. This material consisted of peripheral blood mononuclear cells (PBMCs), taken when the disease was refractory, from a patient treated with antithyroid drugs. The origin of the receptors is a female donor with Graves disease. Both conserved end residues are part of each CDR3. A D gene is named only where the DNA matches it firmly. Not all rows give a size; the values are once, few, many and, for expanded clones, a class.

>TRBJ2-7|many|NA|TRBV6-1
TGTGCCAGCAGTGATAGGTTATCCTACGAGCAGTACTTC
CASSDRLSYEQYF
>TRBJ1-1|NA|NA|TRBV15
TGTGCCACCAGCCCTCGACAGGAGGTCACTGAAGCTTTCTTT
CATSPRQEVTEAFF
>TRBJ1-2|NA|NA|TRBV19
TGTGCCAGTAGTATCCAGTATGGCTACACCTTC
CASSIQYGYTF
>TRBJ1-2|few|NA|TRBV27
TGTGCCAGCAGGGGTCTTCGATATGGCTACACCTTC
CASRGLRYGYTF
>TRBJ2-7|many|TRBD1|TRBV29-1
TGCAGTGGGACAGGGGACCACTACGAGCAGTACTTC
CSGTGDHYEQYF
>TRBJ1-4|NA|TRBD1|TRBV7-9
TGTGCCAGCAGCCTGAGGATAACAGGGGGAGGTGAAAAACTGTTTTTT
CASSLRITGGGEKLFF
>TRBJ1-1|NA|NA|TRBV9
TGTGCCAGCAGCGTAGGGCAAGGGAGGACTGAAGCTTTCTTT
CASSVGQGRTEAFF
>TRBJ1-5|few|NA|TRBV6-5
TGTGCCAGCAGTTACTCGATGTGGGAAGTAAAAGATCAGCCCCAGCATTTT
CASSYSMWEVKDQPQHF
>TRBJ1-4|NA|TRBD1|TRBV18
TGTGCCAGCTCACGATCAGGGGGTTCTGAAAAACTGTTTTTT
CASSRSGGSEKLFF
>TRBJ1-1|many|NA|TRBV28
TGTGCCAGCAGTTCAATTACCCAGGGTGTGAACACTGAAGCTTTCTTT
CASSSITQGVNTEAFF
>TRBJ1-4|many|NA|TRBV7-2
TGTGCCAGCAGCTTAGGGGGGAGGTCTTTTGAAAAACTGTTTTTT
CASSLGGRSFEKLFF
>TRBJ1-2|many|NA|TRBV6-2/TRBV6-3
TGTGCCAGCAGAACGGGACACAAATTCAACTATGGCTACACCTTC
CASRTGHKFNYGYTF
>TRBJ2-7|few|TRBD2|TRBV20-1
TGCAGTGCCAAGGGACTAGCGGGAGGGCCGATGCGCGAGCAGTACTTC
CSAKGLAGGPMREQYF
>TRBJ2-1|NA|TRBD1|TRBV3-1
TGTGCCAGCAGCCAAAGTGCCGGGACAGGATCCTTACAAGAGCAGTTCTTC
CASSQSAGTGSLQEQFF
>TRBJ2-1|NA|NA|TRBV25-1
TGTGCCAGCAGCCTTTCCGGGTCCCTCAGCGGCGAGCAGTTCTTC
CASSLSGSLSGEQFF
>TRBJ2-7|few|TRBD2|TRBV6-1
TGTGCCAGCAGTACCAGACCCGGGACTAGGAACGAGCAGTACTTC
CASSTRPGTRNEQYF
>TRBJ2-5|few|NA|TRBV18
TGTGCCAGCTCACCAGAGTTGAAAGAGACCCAGTACTTC
CASSPELKETQYF
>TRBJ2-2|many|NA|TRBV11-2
TGTGCCAGCAGCTTAGATCTGATTGGGGCGAGCACCGGGGAGCTGTTTTTT
CASSLDLIGASTGELFF
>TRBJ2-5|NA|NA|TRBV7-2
TGTGCCAGCAGCTCAATCTCCATTCGACAAACAAAAGAGACCCAGTACTTC
CASSSISIRQTKETQYF
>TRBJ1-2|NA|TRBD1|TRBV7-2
TGTGCCAGCAGCTTAGTAGTCGGACAGGGGGCGCAGAGTGGCTACACCTTC
CASSLVVGQGAQSGYTF
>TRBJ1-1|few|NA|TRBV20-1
TGCAGTGCTCCGCCGCGCCCCCGGGCGATGAACACTGAAGCTTTCTTT
CSAPPRPRAMNTEAFF
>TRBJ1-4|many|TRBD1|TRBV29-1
TGCAGCGTTGTTTGGACAGGGGGCGATAAACTGTTTTTT
CSVVWTGGDKLFF
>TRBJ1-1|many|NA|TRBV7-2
TGTGCCAGCAGCTCAGGTCCCATAGGGGGAGCTTTCTTT
CASSSGPIGGAFF
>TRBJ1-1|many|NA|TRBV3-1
TGTGCCAGCAGCCAAGAGGGACGGAAGAACACTGAAGCTTTCTTT
CASSQEGRKNTEAFF
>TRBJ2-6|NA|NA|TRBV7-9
TGTGCCAGCAGCTTAGGTATCTCTGGGGCCAACGTCCTGACTTTC
CASSLGISGANVLTF
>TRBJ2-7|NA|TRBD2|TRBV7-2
TGTGCCAGCAGCTTAAAATCTACTAGCGGGGTTACCTACGAGCAGTACTTC
CASSLKSTSGVTYEQYF
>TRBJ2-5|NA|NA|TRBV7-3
TGTGCCAGCAGCTTAACTGGGGGACGGCAAGAGACCCAGTACTTC
CASSLTGGRQETQYF
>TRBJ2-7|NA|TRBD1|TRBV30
TGTGCCTGGAAAGGGGACAGGGGGTCCAACGAGCAGTACTTC
CAWKGDRGSNEQYF
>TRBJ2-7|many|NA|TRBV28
TGTGCCAGCAGCCAACCGGGGACAACCTACGAGCAGTACTTC
CASSQPGTTYEQYF
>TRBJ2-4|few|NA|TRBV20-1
TGCAGTGCTAGAGAAGGTGGGCTTGGGTACAAAAACATTCAGTACTTC
CSAREGGLGYKNIQYF
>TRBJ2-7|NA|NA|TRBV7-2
TGTGCCAGCAGCTTAAGGAGCGGCCAGGAGTCCTACGAGCAGTACTTC
CASSLRSGQESYEQYF
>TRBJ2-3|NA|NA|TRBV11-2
TGTGCCAGCAGCCTTGGACATGATACGCAGTATTTT
CASSLGHDTQYF
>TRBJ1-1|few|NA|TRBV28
TGTGCCAGCAGTTTATTAACATTGAACACTGAAGCTTTCTTT
CASSLLTLNTEAFF
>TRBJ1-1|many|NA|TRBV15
TGTGCCACCAGCAGAGGGGGGGGGCGGTCCACTGAAGCTTTCTTT
CATSRGGGRSTEAFF
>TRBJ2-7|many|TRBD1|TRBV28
TGTGCCAGCAGTTCGTACGGACAGGGGGCCCTCGACGAGCAGTACTTC
CASSSYGQGALDEQYF
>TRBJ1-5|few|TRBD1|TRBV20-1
TGCAGTGCTAGCTCTTTAGGGACAGCCGTCCATAGCAATCAGCCCCAGCATTTT
CSASSLGTAVHSNQPQHF
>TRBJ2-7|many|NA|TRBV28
TGTGCCAGCAGTTTGGGTGCGGTCGAGCAGTACTTC
CASSLGAVEQYF
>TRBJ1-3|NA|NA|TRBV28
TGTGCCAGCAGCCCATCACGGTGGGGGGCATCGGGAAACACCATATATTTT
CASSPSRWGASGNTIYF
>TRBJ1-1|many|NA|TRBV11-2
TGTGCCAGCAGCTTAGGAGTCACTGAAGCTTTCTTT
CASSLGVTEAFF
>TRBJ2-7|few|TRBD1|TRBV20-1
TGCGCCGGGACAGGGGCCTACGAGCAGTACTTC
CAGTGAYEQYF
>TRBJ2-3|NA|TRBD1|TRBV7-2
TGTGCCAGCACGCAGGGGGCGCAGGTTGATACGCAGTATTTT
CASTQGAQVDTQYF
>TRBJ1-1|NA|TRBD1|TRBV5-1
TGCGCCAGCAGCTCACAGGGGGCTTTGGGTGATACTGAAGCTTTCTTT
CASSSQGALGDTEAFF
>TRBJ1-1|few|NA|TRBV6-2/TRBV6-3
TGTGCCAGCAGTTACGTGGGGGACACTGAAGCTTTCTTT
CASSYVGDTEAFF
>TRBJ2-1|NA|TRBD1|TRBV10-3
TGTGCCATCAGGGGGACAGGGGAGGCATACAATGAGCAGTTCTTC
CAIRGTGEAYNEQFF
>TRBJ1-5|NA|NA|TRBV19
TGTGCCAGTATCCTTGGGGGGGGCCCAAATCAGCCCCAGCATTTT
CASILGGGPNQPQHF
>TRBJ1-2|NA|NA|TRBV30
TGTGCCTGGACCCTCAGGGTCTTCTATGGCTACACCTTC
CAWTLRVFYGYTF
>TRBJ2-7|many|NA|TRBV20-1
TGCAGTGCTAGACAAGTTGGCGAGCAGTACTTC
CSARQVGEQYF
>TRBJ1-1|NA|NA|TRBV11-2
TGTGCCAGCAGCCCTTCCCCGGCAGGCAGCGGGTTAGTCAAGCGGAAAGCTTTCTTT
CASSPSPAGSGLVKRKAFF
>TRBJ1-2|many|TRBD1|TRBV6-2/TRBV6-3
TGTGCCAGCAGTGGACAGGGAGGCCTCTATGGCTACACCTTC
CASSGQGGLYGYTF
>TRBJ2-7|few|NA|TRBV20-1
TGCAGTGCTAGGGGGACACCAACCTACGAGCAGTACTTC
CSARGTPTYEQYF
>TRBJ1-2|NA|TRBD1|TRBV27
TGTGCCAGCAGTCTCAACGGACAGGGTGTTTATGGCTACACCTTC
CASSLNGQGVYGYTF
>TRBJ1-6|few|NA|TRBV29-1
TGCAGCGTTGATAAGGGGGATAATTCACCCCTCCACTTT
CSVDKGDNSPLHF
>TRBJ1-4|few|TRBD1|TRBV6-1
TGTGCCAGCAGGTCACCTTCAGGGGGCGGAAAACTGTTTTTT
CASRSPSGGGKLFF
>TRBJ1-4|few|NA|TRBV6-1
TGTGCCAGCAGTCTTGTCAGTGAAAAACTGTTTTTT
CASSLVSEKLFF
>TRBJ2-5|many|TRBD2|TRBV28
TGTGCCAGCAGTCCAGACGGGAGGGAGACCCAGTACTTC
CASSPDGRETQYF
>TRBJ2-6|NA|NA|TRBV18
TGTGCCAGCTCACCCCCCGTCCAGGCCAACGTCCTGACTTTC
CASSPPVQANVLTF